This TCR beta chain emerged from a study of blood T cell repertoires in COVID-19. About the research overall: Both acute and convalescent COVID-19 samples were obtained from the United States, Italy and Spain.

The CDR3 has 15 amino acids. Germline CDR1 is SEHNR and CDR2 is FQNEAQ (reference sequence). The V segment lost 5 bases and the J segment 4 bases; nucleotides outside the gene matches: 8. The authors' processing: Researchers report that nucleated cell counts were estimated from reference gene primer amplification. Assay: immunoSEQ multiplex PCR; the TCRdb copy retains only in-frame clones and omits some. Clone size and V and J calls were adopted from that table, with D and trimming inferred from the DNA. The table has 100,000 to 150,000 clones, around 90% seen once. The sample consisted of peripheral blood. V is TRBV7-9 and J is TRBJ2-7; 10 bases agree with TRBD1. The TCR comes from a woman aged 60-75 years with COVID-19, enrolled during active disease. CDR3 region: CASSARDRGSYEQYF. The CDR3, as DNA: TGTGCCAGCAGCGCCCGGGACAGGGGTTCTTACGAGCAGTACTTC.